This is a list of T cell receptor beta chains from one sample in a study of cytomegalovirus exposure and HLA in healthy donors. Measured with immunoSEQ multiplex PCR; TCRdb has only the in-frame clones, and not every one. This sample yields 90,000 to 120,000 clones, of which around three quarters are seen a single time; 7.8% belongs to the top ten. The sample taken for sequencing was PBMCs. The receptors originated from a man aged 25 to 40 in good health and CMV-seronegative. Each CDR3 is given with its conserved first and last residue. Each record gives: D gene, V gene, J gene, CDR3 length, clone size, CDR3 protein, CDR3 DNA. D genes are given only for firm matches. Rows may omit the clone size; those that give it use once, few, many or a size class.

D gene: .; V gene: TRBV30; J gene: TRBJ2-2; CDR3 length: 13; clone size: .; CDR3 protein: CAWSEGGVGELFF; CDR3 DNA: TGTGCCTGGAGTGAGGGGGGGGTTGGGGAGCTGTTTTTT
D gene: TRBD1; V gene: TRBV6-5; J gene: TRBJ1-2; CDR3 length: 13; clone size: .; CDR3 protein: CASSYTGTDGYTF; CDR3 DNA: TGTGCCAGCAGTTACACCGGGACAGATGGCTACACCTTC
D gene: TRBD1; V gene: TRBV10-1; J gene: TRBJ2-7; CDR3 length: 13; clone size: .; CDR3 protein: CASSSGTGYEQYF; CDR3 DNA: TGCGCCAGCAGCTCCGGGACAGGCTACGAGCAGTACTTC
D gene: TRBD2; V gene: TRBV7-2; J gene: TRBJ2-2; CDR3 length: 17; clone size: .; CDR3 protein: CASSRTSGRVYTGELFF; CDR3 DNA: TGTGCCAGCAGCCGGACTAGCGGGAGGGTATACACCGGGGAGCTGTTTTTT
D gene: .; V gene: TRBV27; J gene: TRBJ2-7; CDR3 length: 15; clone size: .; CDR3 protein: CASSFLASWAYEQYF; CDR3 DNA: TGTGCCAGCAGTTTTTTGGCTAGCTGGGCCTACGAGCAGTACTTC
D gene: .; V gene: TRBV18; J gene: TRBJ1-1; CDR3 length: 14; clone size: .; CDR3 protein: CASSPKTDVTEAFF; CDR3 DNA: TGTGCCAGCTCACCAAAAACAGACGTGACTGAAGCTTTCTTT
D gene: TRBD1; V gene: TRBV4-1; J gene: TRBJ2-7; CDR3 length: 15; clone size: .; CDR3 protein: CASSQRQGVSYEQYF; CDR3 DNA: TGCGCCAGCAGCCAGCGGCAGGGGGTATCCTACGAGCAGTACTTC
D gene: .; V gene: TRBV5-8; J gene: TRBJ2-1; CDR3 length: 13; clone size: .; CDR3 protein: CASSLAFFNEQFF; CDR3 DNA: TGTGCCAGCAGCTTGGCGTTCTTCAATGAGCAGTTCTTC
D gene: TRBD1; V gene: TRBV7-9; J gene: TRBJ1-2; CDR3 length: 15; clone size: .; CDR3 protein: CASSLAGQGLTGYTF; CDR3 DNA: TGTGCCAGCAGCTTAGCGGGACAGGGTTTAACAGGCTACACCTTC
D gene: .; V gene: TRBV9; J gene: TRBJ2-6; CDR3 length: 15; clone size: .; CDR3 protein: CASSPRGSGANVLTF; CDR3 DNA: TGTGCCAGCAGCCCCCGGGGCTCTGGGGCCAACGTCCTGACTTTC
D gene: .; V gene: TRBV5-1; J gene: TRBJ2-7; CDR3 length: 16; clone size: .; CDR3 protein: CASSLDTDYLSYEQYF; CDR3 DNA: TGCGCCAGCAGCTTGGATACCGACTACCTCTCCTACGAGCAGTACTTC
D gene: TRBD1; V gene: TRBV19; J gene: TRBJ2-7; CDR3 length: 20; clone size: .; CDR3 protein: CASSISAGTGGLFSSYEQYF; CDR3 DNA: TGTGCCAGTAGTATATCGGCCGGGACAGGGGGCTTATTCAGCTCCTACGAGCAGTACTTC
D gene: TRBD2; V gene: TRBV15; J gene: TRBJ2-1; CDR3 length: 15; clone size: .; CDR3 protein: CATSPGTSGYNEQFF; CDR3 DNA: TGTGCCACCAGCCCCGGGACTAGCGGCTACAATGAGCAGTTCTTC
D gene: TRBD2; V gene: TRBV6-1; J gene: TRBJ2-4; CDR3 length: 17; clone size: .; CDR3 protein: CASSGGLAALAKNIQYF; CDR3 DNA: TGTGCCAGCAGTGGTGGACTAGCGGCTTTAGCCAAAAACATTCAGTACTTC
D gene: .; V gene: TRBV6-1; J gene: TRBJ2-3; CDR3 length: 16; clone size: .; CDR3 protein: CASSDRGPPGPDTQYF; CDR3 DNA: TGTGCCAGCAGTGACAGGGGCCCACCGGGCCCAGATACGCAGTATTTT
D gene: TRBD1; V gene: TRBV5-1; J gene: TRBJ2-5; CDR3 length: 16; clone size: .; CDR3 protein: CASSLADRGRTETQYF; CDR3 DNA: TGCGCCAGCAGCTTGGCCGACAGGGGTAGAACAGAGACCCAGTACTTC
D gene: .; V gene: TRBV5-1; J gene: TRBJ2-1; CDR3 length: 12; clone size: few; CDR3 protein: CASSLDYPEWFF; CDR3 DNA: TGCGCCAGCAGCTTGGACTACCCCGAGTGGTTCTTC
D gene: .; V gene: TRBV2; J gene: TRBJ2-4; CDR3 length: 12; clone size: .; CDR3 protein: CASGAGRDIQYF; CDR3 DNA: TGTGCCAGCGGGGCGGGGCGGGACATTCAGTACTTC
D gene: TRBD1; V gene: TRBV6-1; J gene: TRBJ1-1; CDR3 length: 14; clone size: .; CDR3 protein: CASSEGQPNTEAFF; CDR3 DNA: TGTGCCAGCAGTGAGGGACAGCCCAACACTGAAGCTTTCTTT
D gene: .; V gene: TRBV15; J gene: TRBJ2-5; CDR3 length: 15; clone size: .; CDR3 protein: CATSREARPEETQYF; CDR3 DNA: TGTGCCACCAGCAGAGAGGCTAGGCCAGAAGAGACCCAGTACTTC
D gene: TRBD2; V gene: TRBV9; J gene: TRBJ2-3; CDR3 length: 18; clone size: .; CDR3 protein: CASSVATGLAGSTDTQYF; CDR3 DNA: TGTGCCAGCAGCGTAGCTACGGGACTAGCGGGCAGCACAGATACGCAGTATTTT
D gene: .; V gene: TRBV6-6; J gene: TRBJ1-5; CDR3 length: 16; clone size: .; CDR3 protein: CASSYRTANSNQPQHF; CDR3 DNA: TGTGCCAGCAGTTACCGGACAGCTAATAGCAATCAGCCCCAGCATTTT
D gene: .; V gene: TRBV5-6; J gene: TRBJ1-1; CDR3 length: 13; clone size: few; CDR3 protein: CASSLQTNTEAFF; CDR3 DNA: TGTGCCAGCAGCCTACAGACGAACACTGAAGCTTTCTTT
D gene: TRBD1; V gene: TRBV27; J gene: TRBJ1-6; CDR3 length: 13; clone size: .; CDR3 protein: CASSPGQNSPLHF; CDR3 DNA: TGTGCCAGCAGCCCGGGACAGAATTCACCCCTCCACTTT
D gene: .; V gene: TRBV28; J gene: TRBJ1-5; CDR3 length: 13; clone size: .; CDR3 protein: CASSFEPNQPQHF; CDR3 DNA: TGTGCCAGCAGTTTCGAGCCTAATCAGCCCCAGCATTTT
D gene: TRBD1; V gene: TRBV29-1; J gene: TRBJ2-7; CDR3 length: 11; clone size: .; CDR3 protein: CSGQGPYEQYF; CDR3 DNA: TGCAGCGGACAGGGACCCTACGAGCAGTACTTC
D gene: TRBD1; V gene: TRBV27; J gene: TRBJ2-7; CDR3 length: 16; clone size: .; CDR3 protein: CASSRDGTGTSYEQYF; CDR3 DNA: TGTGCCAGCAGCCGAGATGGGACAGGGACCTCCTACGAGCAGTACTTC
D gene: TRBD1; V gene: TRBV19; J gene: TRBJ1-2; CDR3 length: 13; clone size: .; CDR3 protein: CASKPGQNYGYTF; CDR3 DNA: TGTGCCAGTAAACCGGGACAGAACTATGGCTACACCTTC
D gene: .; V gene: TRBV27; J gene: TRBJ2-7; CDR3 length: 13; clone size: few; CDR3 protein: CASSYRRSYEQYF; CDR3 DNA: TGTGCCAGCAGTTACAGACGCTCCTACGAGCAGTACTTC
D gene: TRBD2; V gene: TRBV5-6; J gene: TRBJ2-1; CDR3 length: 17; clone size: .; CDR3 protein: CASSLAFRAGGPNEQFF; CDR3 DNA: TGTGCCAGCAGCTTGGCTTTTCGGGCGGGAGGCCCCAATGAGCAGTTCTTC
D gene: .; V gene: TRBV29-1; J gene: TRBJ2-5; CDR3 length: 11; clone size: .; CDR3 protein: CSVVRGETQYF; CDR3 DNA: TGCAGCGTTGTCCGGGGAGAGACCCAGTACTTC
D gene: .; V gene: TRBV10-1; J gene: TRBJ2-3; CDR3 length: 14; clone size: .; CDR3 protein: CASSEEHPEDTQYF; CDR3 DNA: TGCGCCAGCAGTGAGGAGCATCCCGAAGATACGCAGTATTTT
D gene: TRBD2; V gene: TRBV9; J gene: TRBJ2-2; CDR3 length: 15; clone size: .; CDR3 protein: CASSQSGGNTGELFF; CDR3 DNA: TGTGCCAGCAGCCAAAGCGGGGGGAACACCGGGGAGCTGTTTTTT
D gene: TRBD2; V gene: TRBV5-1; J gene: TRBJ2-1; CDR3 length: 15; clone size: .; CDR3 protein: CASSSSGGVGDEQFF; CDR3 DNA: TGCGCCAGCAGCAGTAGCGGGGGGGTGGGGGATGAGCAGTTCTTC
D gene: .; V gene: TRBV19; J gene: TRBJ1-2; CDR3 length: 18; clone size: .; CDR3 protein: CASSMPSIQGPEDYGYTF; CDR3 DNA: TGTGCCAGTAGTATGCCCTCCATACAGGGCCCGGAGGACTATGGCTACACCTTC
D gene: TRBD1; V gene: TRBV7-2; J gene: TRBJ2-5; CDR3 length: 20; clone size: .; CDR3 protein: CASSLARTLTGTGVQETQYF; CDR3 DNA: TGTGCCAGCAGCTTAGCCCGGACTTTAACCGGGACAGGGGTCCAAGAGACCCAGTACTTC
D gene: TRBD1; V gene: TRBV29-1; J gene: TRBJ1-1; CDR3 length: 14; clone size: .; CDR3 protein: CSVAGTGVNTEAFF; CDR3 DNA: TGCAGCGTTGCCGGGACAGGGGTGAACACTGAAGCTTTCTTT
D gene: .; V gene: TRBV5-4; J gene: TRBJ2-1; CDR3 length: 15; clone size: .; CDR3 protein: CASSERTDPYNEQFF; CDR3 DNA: TGTGCCAGCAGCGAAAGGACAGACCCTTACAATGAGCAGTTCTTC
D gene: .; V gene: TRBV27; J gene: TRBJ2-7; CDR3 length: 16; clone size: few; CDR3 protein: CASSHGPLRGPYEQYF; CDR3 DNA: TGTGCCAGCAGTCATGGTCCCCTCAGGGGACCTTACGAGCAGTACTTC
D gene: .; V gene: TRBV7-9; J gene: TRBJ1-1; CDR3 length: 12; clone size: .; CDR3 protein: CSYMGGETEAFF; CDR3 DNA: TGTTCCTACATGGGGGGGGAAACTGAAGCTTTCTTT
D gene: TRBD2; V gene: TRBV28; J gene: TRBJ2-2; CDR3 length: 15; clone size: .; CDR3 protein: CASSPLAGDTGELFF; CDR3 DNA: TGTGCCAGCAGTCCGTTAGCGGGGGACACCGGGGAGCTGTTTTTT
D gene: TRBD1; V gene: TRBV19; J gene: TRBJ1-4; CDR3 length: 15; clone size: once; CDR3 protein: CASSPTGTGSEKLFF; CDR3 DNA: TGTGCCAGTAGCCCAACCGGGACAGGGAGTGAAAAACTGTTTTTT
D gene: .; V gene: TRBV10-1; J gene: TRBJ1-1; CDR3 length: 14; clone size: .; CDR3 protein: CASSEGQINTEAFF; CDR3 DNA: TGCGCCAGCAGTGAGGGTCAGATCAACACTGAAGCTTTCTTT
D gene: .; V gene: TRBV30; J gene: TRBJ2-7; CDR3 length: 12; clone size: once; CDR3 protein: CAWAPYGYEQYF; CDR3 DNA: TGTGCCTGGGCACCCTACGGTTACGAGCAGTACTTC
D gene: TRBD2; V gene: TRBV5-1; J gene: TRBJ2-3; CDR3 length: 17; clone size: once; CDR3 protein: CASSLGGTSGKADTQYF; CDR3 DNA: TGCGCCAGCAGCTTGGGGGGGACTAGCGGAAAAGCAGATACGCAGTATTTT
D gene: TRBD1; V gene: TRBV11-1; J gene: TRBJ1-1; CDR3 length: 16; clone size: .; CDR3 protein: CASTPSGQGGNTEAFF; CDR3 DNA: TGTGCCAGCACCCCCTCAGGACAGGGAGGGAACACTGAAGCTTTCTTT